The present T cell receptor beta chain was sequenced within a study of cytomegalovirus exposure and HLA in healthy donors. Regarding the study as a whole: An apparent linkage of common viral pathogens to several of the most significant clusters emerged in a later analysis. Other equally common chains were less clonally expanded than HLA-associated TCR beta chains, a later analysis showed.

Amplification used 60 Vbeta primers and 13 Jbeta primers. Assay used: immunoSEQ multiplex PCR; TCRdb lists only in-frame clones, some missing. The table records 130,000 or so clones, around 84% of them present only once. As to this clone: Its antigen is unidentified.

Germline loops: CDR1 SEHNR, CDR2 FQNEAQ (reference sequence). Trimming shortened V by 3 bases and J by 2 bases, and 7 bases separated the two germline ends. The CDR3 has 13 residues. The sequence was collected from a woman aged 40-49 years in good health and CMV-seronegative. The rearrangement uses TRBV7-9 and TRBJ2-5; a possible D gene is TRBD2 (6 bases). Sequencing was done on a sample of PBMCs. The CDR3 here is CASSFSGQETQYF. The CDR3 nucleotides are TGTGCCAGCAGCTTCAGCGGGCAAGAGACCCAGTACTTC.